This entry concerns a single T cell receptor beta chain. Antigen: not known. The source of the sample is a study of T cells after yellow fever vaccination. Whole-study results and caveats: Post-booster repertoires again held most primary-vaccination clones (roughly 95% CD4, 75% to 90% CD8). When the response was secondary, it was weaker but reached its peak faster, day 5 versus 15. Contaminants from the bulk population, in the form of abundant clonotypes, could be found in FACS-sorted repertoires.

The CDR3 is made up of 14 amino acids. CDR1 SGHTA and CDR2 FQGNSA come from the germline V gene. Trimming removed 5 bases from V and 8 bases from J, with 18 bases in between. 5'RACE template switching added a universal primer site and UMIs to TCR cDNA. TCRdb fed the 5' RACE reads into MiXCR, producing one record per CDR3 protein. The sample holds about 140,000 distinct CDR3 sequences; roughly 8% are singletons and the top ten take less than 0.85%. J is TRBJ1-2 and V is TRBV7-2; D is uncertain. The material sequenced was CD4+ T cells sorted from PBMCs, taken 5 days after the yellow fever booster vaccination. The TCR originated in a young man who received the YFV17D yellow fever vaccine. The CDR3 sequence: CASSLILQPPGYTF. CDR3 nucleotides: TGTGCCAGCAGCCTTATACTCCAACCCCCGGGCTACACCTTC.